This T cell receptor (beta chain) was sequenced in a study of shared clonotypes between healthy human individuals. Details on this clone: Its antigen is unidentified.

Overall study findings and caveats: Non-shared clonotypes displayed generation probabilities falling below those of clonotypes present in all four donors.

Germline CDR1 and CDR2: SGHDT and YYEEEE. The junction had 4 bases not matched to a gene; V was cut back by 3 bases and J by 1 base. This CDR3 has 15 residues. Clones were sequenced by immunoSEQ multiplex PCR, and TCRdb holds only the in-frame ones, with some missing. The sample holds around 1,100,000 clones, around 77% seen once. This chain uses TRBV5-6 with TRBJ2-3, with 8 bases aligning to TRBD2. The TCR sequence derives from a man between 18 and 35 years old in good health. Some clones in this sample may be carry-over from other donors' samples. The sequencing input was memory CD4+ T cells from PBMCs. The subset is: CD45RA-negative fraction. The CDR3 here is CASSYPTSGTDTQYF. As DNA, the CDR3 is TGTGCCAGCAGCTACCCGACTAGCGGCACAGATACGCAGTATTTT.